The TCR beta chain under discussion was sequenced for a study of blood T cell repertoires in COVID-19. At the level of the study: Samples taken during acute and convalescent COVID-19 were collected in the United States, Italy and Spain. PBMCs, B-cell-depleted T cells, or T cells provided the cDNA or gDNA that made up the material.

Trimming took off 8 bases at V and 2 bases at J, with 18 bases between the two ends. This CDR3 region has 15 residues. Germline assignment: CDR1 MDHEN and CDR2 SYDVKM. This clone was recorded a few times. Using immunoSEQ multiplex PCR, the repertoire was profiled, and TCRdb retains in-frame clones only, with some absent. This sample has 180,000 or so clones, with 86% found just once. Sequenced input: peripheral blood. The chain links TRBV28 to TRBJ1-2; D perhaps matches TRBD1 (6 bases). The sequence came from a man younger than 35 with acute or convalescent COVID-19. The CDR3 DNA sequence: TGTGCCAGCTACCACCGGGACATAGAAAACTATGGCTACACCTTC. It codes for CASYHRDIENYGYTF.